This T cell receptor (beta chain) was recovered during a study of blood T cell repertoires in COVID-19. Study summary: T cells, B-cell-depleted T cells, or PBMCs provided the cDNA or gDNA that served as material.

Participants' own reports of clinical history determined their cohort assignment. Original data processing: How many nucleated cells were present was estimated from reference gene primer amplification. Using immunoSEQ multiplex PCR, the repertoire was profiled, and TCRdb retains in-frame clones only, with some absent. That table furnishes V, J and clone size, whereas the DNA furnished D and trimming. The sample shows 300,000 to 350,000 clones, 70% to 90% of them seen only once. This clone was seen only a few times. The identical CDR3 is also encoded by other nucleotide sequences in the sample. CDR3 length: 13 residues. Trimming cost V 0 bases and J 5 bases, with 7 bases left between them. From germline, CDR1 is LGHDT and CDR2 YNNKEL (reference sequence).

This receptor was taken from a man aged 30 to 39 who had recovered from COVID-19. Material for sequencing was PBMCs or T cells enriched from blood (not recorded which). The chain employs TRBV3-1 (or the pseudogene TRBV3-2) and TRBJ1-1; no clear D gene. CDR3 in amino acids: CASSQDPGTEAFF. CDR3 DNA: TGTGCCAGCAGCCAAGATCCGGGGACTGAAGCTTTCTTT.